Below are 9 T cell receptor beta chains sequenced from a single sample in a study of T cells after yellow fever vaccination. MiXCR, applied by TCRdb to the 5' RACE reads, yields one record per CDR3 protein. The profile covers 450,000 to 600,000 distinct CDR3 sequences, with about 13% appearing a single time and around 15% taken by the ten largest. Here the sequenced sample was PBMCs, taken on the day of the yellow fever booster vaccination. The receptors were gathered from a man younger than 45 who received the YFV17D yellow fever vaccine.

The gene calls are TRBV7-2 and TRBJ2-3; 8 positions agree with TRBD2. The germline CDR1 and CDR2 sequences are SGHTA and FQGNSA. The CDR3 consists of 16 residues. V shed 0 bases and J 6 bases; nucleotides not matched to a gene: 8. The CDR3 is CASSLAFGGRWDTQYF. The DNA for the CDR3 is TGTGCCAGCAGCTTAGCATTTGGCGGGAGGTGGGATACGCAGTATTTT.

The chain combines TRBV27 with TRBJ2-1; D is possibly TRBD2 (6 bases). V was pared by 8 bases and J by 1 base, with 18 bases between. The CDR3 sequence is 16 residues long. Germline V gene lookup returns CDR1 MNHEY and CDR2 SMNVEV (reference sequence). This CDR3 is CASGPRGIESYNEQFF. DNA for the CDR3: TGTGCCAGCGGACCTCGCGGGATAGAGTCCTACAATGAGCAGTTCTTC.

DNA of the CDR3: TGTGCCAGCATTCAGCTAAACACCAGGGGGCTCTACAATGAGCAGTTCTTC. Protein: CASIQLNTRGLYNEQFF. The chain joins TRBV6-1 to TRBJ2-1, with 8 bases lining up with TRBD1. The J segment lost 3 bases and the V segment lost 7 bases, leaving 14 bases of the junction unmatched. This CDR3 contains 17 residues. CDR1 and CDR2 (germline): MNHNS, SASEGT.

In this sample, this clonotype turned up a few times. V gene TRBV5-4 combines with J gene TRBJ2-5, with D possibly being TRBD1 (7 bases). Per germline, CDR1 SGHNT and CDR2 YYREEE (reference sequence). The CDR3 is 13 amino acids. V was cut by 5 bases and J by 2 bases, with 10 bases left in between. In DNA, the CDR3 is TGTGCCAGCAGGGCGGGACAGCAAGAGACCCAGTACTTC. Translation gives CASRAGQQETQYF. The full variable domain, with the rest looked up from reference TRBV5-4 and TRBJ2-5, is ETGVTQSPTHLIKTRGQQVTLRCSSQSGHNTVSWYQQALGQGPQFIFQYYREEENGRGNFPPRFSGLQFPNYSSELNVNALELDDSALYLCASRAGQQETQYFGPGTRLLVL.

The chain is built from TRBV7-9 and TRBJ2-5, with 10 bases aligning to TRBD2. J lost 2 bases, V lost 4 bases, and 4 bases had no gene match. The germline V gene has CDR1 SEHNR and CDR2 FQNEAQ (reference sequence). This CDR3 region has 15 residues. CDR3 region: CASSSRTSGQETQYF. In DNA, the CDR3 is TGTGCCAGCAGCTCAAGGACTAGCGGACAAGAGACCCAGTACTTC.

The rearrangement uses TRBV7-9 and TRBJ2-7; possible D gene TRBD1, 5 bases. The length of the CDR3 is 15 residues. The V end lost 5 bases, the J end lost 0 bases, and 14 bases lay between the germline ends. CDR1 and CDR2 from the germline V gene are SEHNR and FQNEAQ (reference sequence). The CDR3 coding sequence is TGTGCCAGCAGCAACCTCAGGGCGAGCTCCTACGAGCAGTACTTC. This encodes CASSNLRASSYEQYF.

The chain has TRBV29-1 and TRBJ2-7, with a tentative D call TRBD2 (5 bases). Trimming took 6 bases from V and 2 from J, leaving 17 bases between them. Germline V gives CDR1 SQVTM, CDR2 ANQGSEA. This CDR3 has 14 residues. The CDR3, as DNA: TGCAGCGTCAGATCGACTCTAGCCCCCTACGAGCAGTACTTC. Residues: CSVRSTLAPYEQYF.

In this sample, this clonotype turned up a few times. CDR3 sequence reads: CSAPLSAGRLYPEQFF. As DNA, the CDR3 is TGCAGTGCTCCCTTGTCGGCGGGTCGACTATACCCAGAGCAGTTCTTC. The rearrangement uses TRBV20-1 and TRBJ2-1, with a weak D call TRBD2 (5 bases). This CDR3 contains 16 residues. V lost 5 bases to trimming and J lost 10 bases, with 27 bases between them. Germline V gives CDR1 DFQATT, CDR2 SNEGSKA (reference sequence).

The rearrangement links TRBV5-1 to TRBJ2-7; 8 bases match TRBD1. Per the germline V gene, CDR1 is SGHRS and CDR2 is YFSETQ. V was pared by 4 bases and J by 6 bases, with 9 bases of the junction left unmatched. The CDR3 is 14 amino acids. CDR3 bases: TGCGCCAGCAGCCGCGGGCAGGGGGCGTCCGAGCAGTACTTC. This codes for CASSRGQGASEQYF.